The rows below give T cell receptor beta chains drawn from one sample of a study of CD4 T cells in relation to SARS-CoV-2 and coronaviruses. Their target antigens are unknown. Sequencing was performed with immunoSEQ multiplex PCR; in TCRdb, only in-frame clones are kept and a portion is missing. The table records tens of thousands of clones, 75% to 80% of them present only once. The source material was CD4+ T cells from PBMCs, cultured in vitro. The receptors come from a human donor in good health. The CDR3 runs from the conserved cysteine through the conserved F or W.

j_call v_call cdr3_aa
TRBJ1-4 TRBV6-5 CASSYSKTGNWKLFF
TRBJ2-1 TRBV19 CASSIQAGGRYEQFF
TRBJ1-5 TRBV2 CATQAPNQPQHF
TRBJ2-3 TRBV7-2 CASSGGGPGTDTQYF
TRBJ1-2 TRBV3-1/TRBV3-2 CASSDPPYGYTF
TRBJ1-3 TRBV12-3/TRBV12-4 CASTDSWRNTIYF
TRBJ2-5 TRBV2 CASSDIAARGETQYF
TRBJ2-7 TRBV4-3 CASSRDRVYEQYF
TRBJ1-2 TRBV6-5 CASSAGGGAGGYTF
TRBJ2-1 TRBV23-1 CASSQPNHPGNSYNEQFF
TRBJ2-2 TRBV18 CASSGGLTAGELFF
TRBJ2-7 TRBV27 CASRPRLADYEQYF
TRBJ1-1 TRBV5-1 CASSPTTGGNTEAFF
TRBJ1-4 TRBV6-2/TRBV6-3 CASSPGTIIEKLFF
TRBJ2-7 TRBV6-5 CASSYSSSGAYEQYF
TRBJ1-5 TRBV7-8 CASSLGGLSNQPQHF
TRBJ2-5 TRBV11-2 CASSLGNQETQYF
TRBJ2-3 TRBV7-3 CASSPTGTDTQYF
TRBJ1-2 TRBV2 CASSEVGGSHGYTF
TRBJ1-1 TRBV29-1 CSVLEVMNTEAFF
TRBJ2-5 TRBV9 CASSPQPGQGGETQYF
TRBJ1-4 TRBV18 CASSPAGQSYEKLFF
TRBJ2-6 TRBV4-1 CASSQVSGLEVGANVLTF
TRBJ2-3 TRBV6-5 CASRSGVDTQYF
TRBJ1-1 TRBV7-2 CASSLGPTGNTEAFF
TRBJ1-2 TRBV3-1/TRBV3-2 CASSVVGGGYTF
TRBJ2-7 TRBV7-9 CASSLAGFPAGEQYF
TRBJ1-4 TRBV5-1 CASSTDRTGEKLFF
TRBJ1-4 TRBV7-9 CASSLAPGTGEEKLFF
TRBJ2-7 TRBV5-1 CASRNTELGEQYF
TRBJ2-1 TRBV3-1/TRBV3-2 CASSPGTGESYNEQFF
TRBJ2-2 TRBV6-5 CAITSAFTGELFF
TRBJ2-1 TRBV5-4 CASSLRTGRFQHEQFF
TRBJ2-5 TRBV20-1 CSASSGSWETQYF
TRBJ2-1 TRBV6-4 CASSDQDRDEQFF
TRBJ1-6 TRBV27 CASSLAGLSSYNSPLHF
TRBJ1-3 TRBV5-8 CASSITGNTIYF
TRBJ2-7 TRBV28 CASTLVRGMRYEQYF
TRBJ2-3 TRBV6-5 CASSYASRTDTQYF
TRBJ1-1 TRBV18 CASSLLRSRGDTEAFF
TRBJ1-2 TRBV10-1 CASSESRQGVYGYTF
TRBJ2-3 TRBV19 CASSDRGSTDTQYF
TRBJ2-1 TRBV6-2/TRBV6-3 CASSLEFYNEQFF
TRBJ2-7 TRBV4-2 CASSQEEGREQYF
TRBJ1-4 TRBV19 CASSFFNRGSNEKLFF
TRBJ1-2 TRBV7-2 CASSYRTGSGSNYGYTF
TRBJ2-4 TRBV7-2 CASSPGQLKGNIQYF
TRBJ2-1 TRBV4-1 CASSPDSGRGGLSEQFF
TRBJ2-7 TRBV2 CASSTGQGAEQYF
TRBJ1-5 TRBV7-8 CASSPLGTRPQHF
TRBJ1-5 TRBV19 CASSGGQGVSNQPQHF
TRBJ2-7 TRBV7-6 CASSLGRAGVGEQYF
TRBJ2-7 TRBV30 CACGRNTYEQYF